This is a list of T cell receptor beta chains from one sample in a study of T cell changes during pregnancy in multiple sclerosis. TCRdb's table, derived via immunoSEQ multiplex PCR, lists solely in-frame clones and lacks some. Of approximately 40,000 clones listed, around 92% are singletons. Material: CD4+ T cells from peripheral blood mononuclear cells, obtained in the third trimester of pregnancy. Receptor source: a female donor with multiple sclerosis, enrolled in a pregnancy study. Both conserved end residues are part of each CDR3. A D gene is named only where the DNA matches it firmly. Clone size is not always given. Where it is, it says once, few, many or a class for expanded clones.

clone_size	d_call	cdr3_length	v_call	j_call	cdr3_aa	cdr3_nt
.	.	18	TRBV7-8	TRBJ2-7	CASSLAFVGQGPDYEQYF	TGTGCCAGCAGCTTAGCATTCGTAGGGCAGGGTCCCGATTACGAGCAGTACTTC
.	.	13	TRBV6-1	TRBJ2-5	CASPKRGGETQYF	TGTGCCAGCCCCAAACGGGGAGGCGAGACCCAGTACTTC
.	TRBD2	17	TRBV5-1	TRBJ2-2	CASSLVPLAANTGELFF	TGCGCCAGCAGCTTGGTCCCACTAGCGGCGAACACCGGGGAGCTGTTTTTT
.	TRBD1	18	TRBV16	TRBJ1-5	CASSQTPPGQGGDQPQHF	TGTGCCAGCAGCCAAACCCCTCCGGGACAGGGGGGGGATCAGCCCCAGCATTTT
.	.	15	TRBV4-3	TRBJ2-7	CASSPTVTRSYEQYF	TGCGCCAGCAGCCCGACAGTTACGCGTTCCTACGAGCAGTACTTC
.	TRBD1	14	TRBV28	TRBJ1-3	CASITGGSGNTIYF	TGTGCCAGCATCACAGGGGGTTCTGGAAACACCATATATTTT
.	TRBD1	15	TRBV5-1	TRBJ2-1	CASSFEGTGLNEQFF	TGCGCCAGCAGCTTCGAGGGGACAGGGTTAAATGAGCAGTTCTTC
.	.	11	TRBV19	TRBJ1-1	CASIERTEAFF	TGTGCCAGTATAGAGAGGACTGAAGCTTTCTTT
.	.	15	TRBV21-1	TRBJ2-4	CASSKDGGKVNIQYF	TGTGCCAGCAGCAAAGATGGAGGGAAGGTAAACATTCAGTACTTC
few	.	15	TRBV6-5	TRBJ1-2	CASSYSYGQGFGYTF	TGTGCCAGCAGTTACTCATATGGGCAGGGCTTTGGCTACACCTTC
.	.	17	TRBV9	TRBJ2-2	CASSLMSLRSLTGELFF	TGTGCCAGCAGCTTAATGTCCCTTAGGAGCCTCACCGGGGAGCTGTTTTTT
.	.	15	TRBV5-1	TRBJ1-4	CASSLNPIPNEKLFF	TGCGCCAGCAGCTTGAACCCTATCCCCAATGAAAAACTGTTTTTT
.	.	15	TRBV14	TRBJ2-5	CASSRREKLTETQYF	TGTGCCAGCAGCAGACGGGAAAAATTGACGGAGACCCAGTACTTC
.	TRBD2	17	TRBV7-2	TRBJ2-5	CASSFGLAGTFQETQYF	TGTGCCAGCAGCTTTGGACTAGCGGGAACCTTTCAAGAGACCCAGTACTTC
.	TRBD1	13	TRBV7-2	TRBJ1-1	CASSSGQVTEAFF	TGTGCCAGCAGCTCGGGACAGGTCACTGAAGCTTTCTTT
.	TRBD2	15	TRBV7-9	TRBJ2-3	CASSPGGGPADTQYF	TGTGCCAGCAGCCCCGGGGGAGGGCCTGCCGATACGCAGTATTTT
.	TRBD1	14	TRBV7-2	TRBJ1-2	CASSLFDRGYGYTF	TGTGCCAGCAGCTTGTTCGACAGGGGCTATGGCTACACCTTC
.	.	14	TRBV5-1	TRBJ2-5	CASSVRLDGETQYF	TGCGCCAGCAGCGTAAGACTAGACGGAGAGACCCAGTACTTC
.	.	15	TRBV7-8	TRBJ2-7	CASSLASGTLYEQYF	TGTGCCAGCAGCTTAGCCTCCGGGACTTTATACGAGCAGTACTTC
.	.	16	TRBV28	TRBJ1-5	CASSLGGWYSNQPQHF	TGTGCCAGCAGTCTGGGGGGATGGTATAGCAATCAGCCCCAGCATTTT
.	.	17	TRBV1	TRBJ2-5	CTSSQEFGTGLQETQYF	TGCACCAGCAGCCAAGAGTTCGGGACAGGTTTACAAGAGACCCAGTACTTC
.	TRBD2	16	TRBV5-5	TRBJ2-1	CASSKTGTSGHNEQFF	TGTGCCAGCAGCAAAACCGGGACTAGCGGCCACAATGAGCAGTTCTTC
.	.	15	TRBV19	TRBJ1-1	CASSVDRFPNTEAFF	TGTGCCAGTAGTGTCGACAGGTTCCCGAACACTGAAGCTTTCTTT
.	TRBD1	14	TRBV6-1	TRBJ1-5	CASKTGTGNQPQHF	TGTGCCAGCAAAACCGGGACAGGCAATCAGCCCCAGCATTTT
.	.	10	TRBV10-1	TRBJ2-2	CASIPGELFF	TGCGCCAGCATCCCTGGGGAGCTGTTTTTT
once	TRBD2	15	TRBV6-4	TRBJ2-1	CASSDSASGANEQFF	TGTGCCAGCAGTGACTCGGCCAGCGGGGCCAATGAGCAGTTCTTC
.	.	15	TRBV5-4	TRBJ2-7	CASSLAAGLGLEQYF	TGTGCCAGCAGCTTGGCGGCAGGGCTCGGGTTAGAGCAGTACTTC
once	.	14	TRBV19	TRBJ1-1	CASSWDNLDTEAFF	TGTGCCAGTAGTTGGGACAACCTTGACACTGAAGCTTTCTTT
.	.	16	TRBV2	TRBJ2-1	CASSVSRRTNHNEQFF	TGTGCCAGCAGTGTTTCCCGGAGGACTAATCACAATGAGCAGTTCTTC
.	.	12	TRBV6-6	TRBJ2-7	CASSYRGYEQYF	TGTGCCAGCAGTTACAGGGGGTACGAGCAGTACTTC
.	TRBD2	18	TRBV28	TRBJ2-3	CASTSQWAGGWEPDTQYF	TGTGCCAGCACCTCGCAGTGGGCGGGAGGCTGGGAGCCAGATACGCAGTATTTT
.	.	15	TRBV2	TRBJ1-5	CASREWTARNQPQHF	TGTGCCAGCAGGGAATGGACAGCCCGCAATCAGCCCCAGCATTTT
.	TRBD1	14	TRBV18	TRBJ2-7	CASSPGTGAYEQYF	TGTGCCAGCTCACCAGGGACAGGGGCCTACGAGCAGTACTTC
.	.	13	TRBV10-2	TRBJ1-1	CASSRQVNTEAFF	TGCGCCAGCAGCAGACAGGTGAACACTGAAGCTTTCTTT
.	.	14	TRBV11-2	TRBJ1-3	CASRVGSSGNTIYF	TGTGCCAGCAGAGTGGGGAGCTCTGGAAACACCATATATTTT
.	TRBD1	14	TRBV30	TRBJ2-2	CAWSGDSGTGELFF	TGTGCCTGGAGTGGGGACAGTGGCACCGGGGAGCTGTTTTTT
.	TRBD2	18	TRBV7-9	TRBJ2-7	CASSHAPGLAGPVGEQYF	TGTGCCAGCAGCCATGCCCCGGGACTAGCGGGCCCCGTGGGCGAGCAGTACTTC
.	TRBD2	17	TRBV19	TRBJ2-2	CASKGLAGGTNTGELFF	TGTGCCAGTAAGGGGCTAGCGGGAGGGACGAACACCGGGGAGCTGTTTTTT
.	TRBD1	14	TRBV28	TRBJ1-1	CASSRQGLNTEAFF	TGTGCCAGCAGCCGACAGGGCTTGAACACTGAAGCTTTCTTT